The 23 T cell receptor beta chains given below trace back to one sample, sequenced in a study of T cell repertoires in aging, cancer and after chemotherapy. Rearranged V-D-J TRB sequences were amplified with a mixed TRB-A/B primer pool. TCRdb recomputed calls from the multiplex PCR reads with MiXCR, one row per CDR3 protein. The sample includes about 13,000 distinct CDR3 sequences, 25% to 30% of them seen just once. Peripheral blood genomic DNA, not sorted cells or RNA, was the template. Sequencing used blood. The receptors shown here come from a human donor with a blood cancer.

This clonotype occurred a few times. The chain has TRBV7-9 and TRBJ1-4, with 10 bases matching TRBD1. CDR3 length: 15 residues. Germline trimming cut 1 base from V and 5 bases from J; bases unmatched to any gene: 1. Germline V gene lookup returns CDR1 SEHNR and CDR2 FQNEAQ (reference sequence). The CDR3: CASSLGDRGNEKLFF. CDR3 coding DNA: TGTGCCAGCAGCTTAGGGGACAGGGGCAATGAAAAACTGTTTTTT.

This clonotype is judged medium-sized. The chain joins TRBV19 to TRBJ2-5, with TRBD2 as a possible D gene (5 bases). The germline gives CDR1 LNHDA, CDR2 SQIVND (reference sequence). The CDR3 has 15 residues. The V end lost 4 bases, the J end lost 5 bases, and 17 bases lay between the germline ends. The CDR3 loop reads CASSTYLLAHETQYF. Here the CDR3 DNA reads TGTGCCAGTAGTACTTACCTTCTAGCTCACGAGACCCAGTACTTC.

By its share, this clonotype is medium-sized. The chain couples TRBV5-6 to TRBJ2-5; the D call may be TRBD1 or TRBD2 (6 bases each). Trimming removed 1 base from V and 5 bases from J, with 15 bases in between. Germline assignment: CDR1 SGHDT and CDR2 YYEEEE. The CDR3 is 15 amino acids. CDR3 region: CASSLRIGGGETQYF. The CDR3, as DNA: TGTGCCAGCAGCTTGAGAATCGGGGGCGGCGAGACCCAGTACTTC. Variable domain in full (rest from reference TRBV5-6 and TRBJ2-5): DAGVTQSPTHLIKTRGQQVTLRCSPKSGHDTVSWYQQALGQGPQFIFQYYEEEERQRGNFPDRFSGHQFPNYSSELNVNALLLGDSALYLCASSLRIGGGETQYFGPGTRLLVL.

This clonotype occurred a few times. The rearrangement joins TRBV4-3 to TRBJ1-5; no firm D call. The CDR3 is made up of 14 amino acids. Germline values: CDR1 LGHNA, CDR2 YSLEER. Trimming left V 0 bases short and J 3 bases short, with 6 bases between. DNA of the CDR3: TGCGCCAGCAGCCAAGATATGTACAATCAGCCCCAGCATTTT. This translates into CASSQDMYNQPQHF.

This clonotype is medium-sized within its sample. The CDR3 reads CASSLAGDGSYEQYV. The DNA of the CDR3 is TGTGCCAGCAGCTTGGCGGGAGATGGATCCTACGAGCAGTACGTC. The chain combines TRBV5-6 with TRBJ2-7; maybe TRBD2 (6 bases). Trimming removed 0 bases at V and 1 base at J, with 11 bases between. The CDR3 totals 15 residues. Germline V gene data show CDR1 as SGHDT and CDR2 as YYEEEE.

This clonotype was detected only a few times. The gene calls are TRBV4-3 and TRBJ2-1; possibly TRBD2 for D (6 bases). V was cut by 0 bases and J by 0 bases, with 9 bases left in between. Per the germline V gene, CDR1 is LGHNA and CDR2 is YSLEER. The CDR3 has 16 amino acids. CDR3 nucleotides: TGCGCCAGCAGCCAAGATGCAGCGGGCTCCTACAATGAGCAGTTCTTC. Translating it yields CASSQDAAGSYNEQFF.

The CDR3 coding sequence is TGCGCCAGCAGCCCCTCCTCTGGAGGCCCTTGGGAGACCCAGTACTTC. It codes for CASSPSSGGPWETQYF. This chain connects TRBV5-1 to TRBJ2-5; D might be TRBD2 (5 bases). V shed 4 bases and J shed 5 bases, with 21 bases lying between them. CDR1 is SGHRS, CDR2 YFSETQ, per germline. This CDR3 contains 16 residues.

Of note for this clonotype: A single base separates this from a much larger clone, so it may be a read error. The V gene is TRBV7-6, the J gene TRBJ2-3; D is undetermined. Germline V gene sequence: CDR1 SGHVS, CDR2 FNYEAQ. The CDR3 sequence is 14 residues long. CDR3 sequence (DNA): TGTGCCAGCAGCTTAGTAGGGCCCTCAGATACGCAGTGTTTT. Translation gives CASSLVGPSDTQCF. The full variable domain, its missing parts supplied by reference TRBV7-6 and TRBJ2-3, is GAGVSQSPRYKVTKRGQDVALRCDPISGHVSLYWYRQALGQGPEFLTYFNYEAQQDKSGLPNDRFSAERPEGSISTLTIQRTEQRDSAMYRCASSLVGPSDTQCFGPGTRLTVL.

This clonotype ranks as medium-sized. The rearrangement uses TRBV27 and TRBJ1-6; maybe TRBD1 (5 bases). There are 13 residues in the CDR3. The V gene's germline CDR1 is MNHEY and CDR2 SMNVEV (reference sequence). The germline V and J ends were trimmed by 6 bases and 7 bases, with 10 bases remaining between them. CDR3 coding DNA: TGTGCCAGCAGGGGACGGAAAAATTCACCCCTCCACTTT. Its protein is CASRGRKNSPLHF.

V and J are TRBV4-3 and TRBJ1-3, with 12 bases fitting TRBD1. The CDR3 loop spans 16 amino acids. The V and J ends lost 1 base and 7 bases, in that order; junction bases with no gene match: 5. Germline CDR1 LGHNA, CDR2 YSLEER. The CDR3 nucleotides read TGCGCCAGCAGCCAAGGGACCGGGACAGGGGGCAACACCATATATTTT. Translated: CASSQGTGTGGNTIYF.

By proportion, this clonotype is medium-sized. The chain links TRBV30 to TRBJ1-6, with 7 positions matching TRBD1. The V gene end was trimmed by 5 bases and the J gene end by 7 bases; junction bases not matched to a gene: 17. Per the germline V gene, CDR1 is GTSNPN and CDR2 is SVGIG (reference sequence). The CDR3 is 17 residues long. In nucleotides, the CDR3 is TGTGCCTGGGACTCCTTTACAGGGGTCCCCTTCAATTCACCCCTCCACTTT. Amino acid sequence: CAWDSFTGVPFNSPLHF.

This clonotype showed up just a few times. The CDR3 sequence: CASSLGGTNTEAFF. For the CDR3, the DNA is TGCGCCAGCAGCTTGGGAGGGACGAACACTGAAGCTTTCTTT. The chain recombines TRBV5-1 with TRBJ1-1, with D perhaps matching TRBD1 (5 bases). There are 14 residues in the CDR3. V lost 0 bases and J 1 base, leaving 7 bases between the germline ends. The germline V gene has CDR1 SGHRS and CDR2 YFSETQ.

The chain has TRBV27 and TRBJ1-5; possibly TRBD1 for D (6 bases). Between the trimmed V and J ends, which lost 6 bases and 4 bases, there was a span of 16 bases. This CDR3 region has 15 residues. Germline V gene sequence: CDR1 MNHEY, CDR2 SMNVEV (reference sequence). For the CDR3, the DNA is TGTGCCAGCAGGTCCGAACAGGGTTATAATCAGCCCCAGCATTTT. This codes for CASRSEQGYNQPQHF.

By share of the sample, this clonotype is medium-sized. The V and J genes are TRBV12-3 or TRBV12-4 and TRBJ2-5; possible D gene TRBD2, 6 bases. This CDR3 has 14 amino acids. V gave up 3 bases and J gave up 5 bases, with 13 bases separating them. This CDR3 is CASSFVLAGETQYF. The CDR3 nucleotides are TGTGCCAGCAGTTTTGTACTAGCCGGTGAGACCCAGTACTTC.

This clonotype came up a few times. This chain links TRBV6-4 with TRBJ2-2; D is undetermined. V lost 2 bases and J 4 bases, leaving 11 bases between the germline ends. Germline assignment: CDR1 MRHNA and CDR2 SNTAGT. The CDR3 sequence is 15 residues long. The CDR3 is CASSDEDDSTGELFF. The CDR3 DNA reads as TGTGCCAGCAGTGACGAGGACGACTCCACCGGGGAGCTGTTTTTT.

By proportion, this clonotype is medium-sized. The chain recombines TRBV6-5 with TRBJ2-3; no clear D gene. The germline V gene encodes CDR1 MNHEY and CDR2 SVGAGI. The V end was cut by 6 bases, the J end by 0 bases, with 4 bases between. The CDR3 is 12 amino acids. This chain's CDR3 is CASRQSTDTQYF. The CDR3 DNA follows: TGTGCCAGCAGACAGAGCACAGATACGCAGTATTTT.

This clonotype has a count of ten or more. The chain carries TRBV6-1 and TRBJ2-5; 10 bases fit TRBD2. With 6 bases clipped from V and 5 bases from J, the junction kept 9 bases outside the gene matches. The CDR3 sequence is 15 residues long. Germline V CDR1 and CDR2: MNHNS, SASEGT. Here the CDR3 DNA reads TGTGCCAGCAGGACCACCGGGACTAGCGTCGAGACCCAGTACTTC. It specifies CASRTTGTSVETQYF.

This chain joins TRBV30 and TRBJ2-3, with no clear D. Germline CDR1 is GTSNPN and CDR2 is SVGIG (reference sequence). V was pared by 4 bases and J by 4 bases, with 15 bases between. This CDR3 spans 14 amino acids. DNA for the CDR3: TGTGCCTGGACGGCCCCAGCGTTGGCAGATACGCAGTATTTT. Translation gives CAWTAPALADTQYF.

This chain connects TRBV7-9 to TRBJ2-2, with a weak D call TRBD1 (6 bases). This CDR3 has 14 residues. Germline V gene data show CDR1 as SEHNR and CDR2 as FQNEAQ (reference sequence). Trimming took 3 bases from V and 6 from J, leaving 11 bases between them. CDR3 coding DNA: TGTGCCAGCAGCTTGGGGACAAGGTCCGGGGAGCTGTTTTTT. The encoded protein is CASSLGTRSGELFF.

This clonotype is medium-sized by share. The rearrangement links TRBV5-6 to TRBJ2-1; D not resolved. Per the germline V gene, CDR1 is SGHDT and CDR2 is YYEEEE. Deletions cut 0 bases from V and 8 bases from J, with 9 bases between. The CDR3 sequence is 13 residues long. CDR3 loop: CASSLASGYEQFF. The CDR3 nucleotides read TGTGCCAGCAGCTTGGCCTCTGGATATGAGCAGTTCTTC.

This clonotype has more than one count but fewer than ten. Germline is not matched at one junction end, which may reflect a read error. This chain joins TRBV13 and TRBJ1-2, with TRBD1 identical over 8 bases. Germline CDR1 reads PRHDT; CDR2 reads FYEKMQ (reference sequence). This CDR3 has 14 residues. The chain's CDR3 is CARSWADRVYGYTF. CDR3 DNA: TGTGCCAGAAGCTGGGCGGACAGGGTCTATGGCTACACCTTC.

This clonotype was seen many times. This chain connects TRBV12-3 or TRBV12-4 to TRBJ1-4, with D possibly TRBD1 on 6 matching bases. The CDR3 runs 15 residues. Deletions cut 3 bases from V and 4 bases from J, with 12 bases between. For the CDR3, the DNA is TGTGCCAGCAGTTTCTCGGACAGACTTAATGAAAAACTGTTTTTT. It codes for CASSFSDRLNEKLFF.

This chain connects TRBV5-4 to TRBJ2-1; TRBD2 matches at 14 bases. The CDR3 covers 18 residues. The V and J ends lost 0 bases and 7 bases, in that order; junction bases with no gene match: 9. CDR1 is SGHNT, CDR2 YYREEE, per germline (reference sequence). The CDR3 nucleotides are TGTGCCAGCAGCTTGGGACTAGCGGGGGGGGAGGTTGGTAATGAGCAGTTCTTC. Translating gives CASSLGLAGGEVGNEQFF. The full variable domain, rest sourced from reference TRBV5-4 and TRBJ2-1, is ETGVTQSPTHLIKTRGQQVTLRCSSQSGHNTVSWYQQALGQGPQFIFQYYREEENGRGNFPPRFSGLQFPNYSSELNVNALELDDSALYLCASSLGLAGGEVGNEQFFGPGTRLTVL.